Below, 30 T cell receptor beta chains from the same sample are listed, as sequenced in a study of control samples from healthy donors and cancer patients. Generated by immunoSEQ multiplex PCR, the TCRdb table keeps only in-frame clones and is missing some. This repertoire shows roughly 130,000 clones, about 95% found once; its top ten account for 3.6%. Input material: blood. The receptors stem from a man aged 25 to 45 in good health.

As to this clone: The sample holds other DNA sequences that translate to the same CDR3. The chain links TRBV19 to TRBJ1-3; no definite D call. The ends were cut back, 2 bases at V and 0 bases at J, with 5 bases in the middle. The CDR3 consists of 14 residues. Per the germline V gene, CDR1 is LNHDA and CDR2 is SQIVND (reference sequence). The CDR3 nucleotides are TGTGCCAGTAGTATACGTGGCTCTGGAAACACCATATATTTT. It encodes CASSIRGSGNTIYF.

The rearrangement uses TRBV21-1 and TRBJ2-7; no DNA check was done on the table's D call, TRBD2. TRBV21-1 has pseudogene status. CDR3 size: 14 residues. CDR3 bases: TGTGCCACCCTCCTAGCGGGGAGCCGCTACGAGCAGTACTTC. It specifies CATLLAGSRYEQYF.

This chain links TRBV7-3 with TRBJ2-3, with 11 bases aligning to TRBD2. The CDR3 extends over 15 amino acids. The V segment lost 5 bases and the J segment 0 bases; nucleotides outside the gene matches: 1. Germline V gives CDR1 SGHTA, CDR2 FQGTGA. The CDR3 sequence: CASSASGGSTDTQYF. The CDR3 DNA reads as TGTGCCAGCAGCGCTAGCGGGGGGAGCACAGATACGCAGTATTTT. Filled out from reference TRBV7-3 and TRBJ2-3, the complete variable domain reads GAGVSQTPSNKVTEKGKYVELRCDPISGHTALYWYRQSLGQGPEFLIYFQGTGAADDSGLPNDRFFAVRPEGSVSTLKIQRTERGDSAVYLCASSASGGSTDTQYFGPGTRLTVL.

This chain links TRBV7-9 with TRBJ1-4, with 11 bases lining up with TRBD1. The CDR3 runs 15 residues. CDR1 is SEHNR and CDR2 is FQNEAQ in the germline V gene (reference sequence). Trimming at V came to 4 bases and at J to 6 bases, leaving 4 bases not matched to a gene. CDR3 sequence (DNA): TGTGCCAGCAGCTCAGAGGACAGGGGGCATGAAAAACTGTTTTTT. This sequence encodes CASSSEDRGHEKLFF. The whole variable domain, filled in from reference TRBV7-9 and TRBJ1-4, reads DTGVSQNPRHKITKRGQNVTFRCDPISEHNRLYWYRQTLGQGPEFLTYFQNEAQLEKSRLLSDRFSAERPKGSFSTLEIQRTEQGDSAMYLCASSSEDRGHEKLFFGSGTQLSVL.

The chain joins TRBV2 to TRBJ1-3, with TRBD1 as a possible D gene (5 bases). V lost 7 bases and J lost 0, with 25 bases in between. The CDR3 has 19 amino acids. Germline CDR1 and CDR2: SNHLY and FYNNEI. The CDR3 here is CASNPGTFNRFSSGNTIYF. CDR3 in DNA: TGTGCCAGCAATCCCGGGACTTTCAATCGTTTTAGCTCTGGAAACACCATATATTTT.

This chain connects TRBV7-9 to TRBJ2-7, with no clear D. CDR3 length equals 11 residues. Trimming pared 4 bases from V and 2 bases from J, leaving 3 bases between. CDR1 and CDR2 (germline): SEHNR, FQNEAQ (reference sequence). In DNA, the CDR3 is TGTGCCAGCAGCTCCGCCTACGAGCAGTACTTC. This codes for CASSSAYEQYF.

The chain carries TRBV27 and TRBJ2-5; D could derive from TRBD1 or TRBD2 (6 bases each). Germline V gene lookup returns CDR1 MNHEY and CDR2 SMNVEV (reference sequence). The CDR3 has 14 amino acids. V was trimmed by 6 bases and J by 5 bases, leaving 16 bases between them. Here the CDR3 reads CASRQGDRGETQYF. CDR3 nucleotide sequence: TGTGCCAGCAGACAGGGTGACCGGGGGGAGACCCAGTACTTC.

This chain links TRBV11-1 with TRBJ2-3, with no clear D. The CDR3 extends over 14 amino acids. Germline CDR1 reads SGHAT; CDR2 reads FQDESV (reference sequence). Deletions cut 3 bases from V and 2 bases from J, with 9 bases between. The CDR3 spells CASSFGAYTDTQYF. Here the CDR3 DNA reads TGTGCCAGCAGCTTTGGTGCCTACACAGATACGCAGTATTTT.

This chain uses TRBV11-2 with TRBJ1-1, with TRBD1 matching over 8 bases. CDR3 length equals 14 residues. V gave up 3 bases and J gave up 8 bases; unmatched junction bases: 8. CDR1 SGHAT and CDR2 FQNNGV come from the germline V gene. CDR3 amino acids: CASSLVPGTGEAFF. The CDR3 DNA reads TGTGCCAGCAGCTTGGTCCCCGGGACAGGCGAAGCTTTCTTT.

The chain is built from TRBV6-5 and TRBJ1-1; no firm D call. This CDR3 is built from 13 residues. From germline, CDR1 is MNHEY and CDR2 SVGAGI. Between the trimmed V and J ends, which lost 5 bases and 0 bases, there was a span of 7 bases. The DNA of the CDR3 is TGTGCCAGCAGTCGGGGTGTGAACACTGAAGCTTTCTTT. Protein product: CASSRGVNTEAFF.

The rearrangement joins TRBV29-1 to TRBJ1-3; 8 bases map to TRBD1. The V and J ends lost 5 bases and 2 bases, in that order; junction bases with no gene match: 8. Looked up from germline, CDR1 is SQVTM and CDR2 is ANQGSEA. The CDR3 consists of 15 residues. The CDR3, as DNA: TGCAGCGTTTTAGGGGGGGACAGGCCTGGAAACACCATATATTTT. Translated, it gives CSVLGGDRPGNTIYF.

This rearrangement joins TRBV27 to TRBJ2-7, with TRBD2 matching over 9 bases. This CDR3 is built from 15 residues. Germline V gene data show CDR1 as MNHEY and CDR2 as SMNVEV (reference sequence). Germline trimming cut 4 bases from V and 1 base from J; bases unmatched to any gene: 5. CDR3 protein: CASSSAAGGSYEQYF. The CDR3 DNA sequence: TGTGCCAGCAGTTCCGCAGCGGGGGGATCCTACGAGCAGTACTTC.

This chain links TRBV9 with TRBJ1-4, with D possibly being TRBD1 (6 bases). The CDR3 spans 14 residues. Germline assignment: CDR1 SGDLS and CDR2 YYNGEE. The V and J ends lost 3 bases and 5 bases respectively, with 11 bases between them. For the CDR3, the DNA is TGTGCCAGCAGCGCGGGGGCCGAGAATGAAAAACTGTTTTTT. This codes for CASSAGAENEKLFF.

The V call is TRBV10-3, the J call TRBJ2-3, with D perhaps matching TRBD1 or TRBD2 (5 bases each). V shed 4 bases and J shed 2 bases, with 10 bases lying between them. Germline assignment: CDR1 ENHRY and CDR2 SYGVKD. The CDR3 is 14 amino acids. CDR3 amino acids: CAISGGRNTDTQYF. Written as DNA, the CDR3 is TGTGCCATCAGTGGGGGGAGAAACACAGATACGCAGTATTTT.

CDR3 bases: TGTGCCAGCAGGTGGGGGGGGACCTACGAGCAGTACTTC. It codes for CASRWGGTYEQYF. The rearrangement joins TRBV5-8 to TRBJ2-7; 7 nucleotides match TRBD2. This CDR3 is built from 13 residues. The ends lost 5 bases at V and 2 bases at J; junction bases unmatched: 4. CDR1 SGHTS and CDR2 YDEGEE come from the germline V gene.

This chain uses TRBV12-5 with TRBJ2-7, with D possibly TRBD1 on 6 matching bases. V lost 1 base, J lost 6 bases, and 13 bases lay in between. Germline lookup yields CDR1 LGHNT and CDR2 FRNRAP. This CDR3 region has 14 residues. The CDR3 here is CASGLADSRGEQYF. The CDR3 DNA follows: TGTGCTAGTGGTTTGGCCGACTCCAGGGGCGAGCAGTACTTC. The whole variable domain, remainder taken from reference TRBV12-5 and TRBJ2-7, is DARVTQTPRHKVTEMGQEVTMRCQPILGHNTVFWYRQTMMQGLELLAYFRNRAPLDDSGMPKDRFSAEMPDATLATLKIQPSEPRDSAVYFCASGLADSRGEQYFGPGTRLTVT.

This rearrangement joins TRBV19 to TRBJ1-1; D unresolved. Germline V gene lookup returns CDR1 LNHDA and CDR2 SQIVND (reference sequence). This CDR3 comprises 15 residues. Trimming left V 4 bases short and J 2 bases short, with 14 bases between. The CDR3 sequence is CASSNIPPANTEAFF. CDR3 nucleotide sequence: TGTGCCAGTAGTAATATACCCCCCGCCAACACTGAAGCTTTCTTT.

This sequence joins TRBV5-4 and TRBJ2-2; TRBD2 matches at 15 bases. Looked up from germline, CDR1 is SGHNT and CDR2 is YYREEE (reference sequence). The junction had 7 bases not matched to a gene; V was cut back by 4 bases and J by 0 bases. This CDR3 comprises 19 residues. In DNA form, the CDR3 reads TGTGCCAGCAGCCCGGGACTAGCGGGGGGCCTTACGAACACCGGGGAGCTGTTTTTT. The encoded protein is CASSPGLAGGLTNTGELFF. Variable domain in full (rest from reference TRBV5-4 and TRBJ2-2): ETGVTQSPTHLIKTRGQQVTLRCSSQSGHNTVSWYQQALGQGPQFIFQYYREEENGRGNFPPRFSGLQFPNYSSELNVNALELDDSALYLCASSPGLAGGLTNTGELFFGEGSRLTVL.

The chain is built from TRBV27 and TRBJ1-3, with 7 bases identical to TRBD1. After removal of 6 bases from V and 0 bases from J, the junction contained 11 bases not matched to a gene. The CDR3 has 17 amino acids. Germline V gene sequence: CDR1 MNHEY, CDR2 SMNVEV (reference sequence). As DNA, the CDR3 is TGTGCCAGCAGCCTTGGGGGACAGCCTTACTCTGGAAACACCATATATTTT. This encodes CASSLGGQPYSGNTIYF.

J is TRBJ2-7 and V is TRBV4-3, with a tentative D call TRBD2 (5 bases). Trimming shortened V by 3 bases and J by 1 base, and 10 bases separated the two germline ends. The CDR3 covers 14 residues. Germline values: CDR1 LGHNA, CDR2 YSLEER. Here the CDR3 reads CASSHFTGSYEQYF. CDR3 coding DNA: TGCGCCAGCAGCCATTTTACGGGGTCCTACGAGCAGTACTTC.

This sequence joins TRBV30 and TRBJ1-2, with D possibly matching TRBD1 (5 bases). Germline CDR1 reads GTSNPN; CDR2 reads SVGIG (reference sequence). The CDR3 spans 16 residues. The V and J ends lost 2 bases and 3 bases respectively, with 19 bases between them. The CDR3 reads CAWSRGGPPLDYGYTF. In DNA form, the CDR3 reads TGTGCCTGGAGTCGGGGGGGACCCCCTTTGGACTATGGCTACACCTTC.

This clone was found once. The chain recombines TRBV27 with TRBJ2-3; no firm D call. The CDR3 runs 14 residues. The V end lost 3 bases, the J end lost 0 bases, and 7 bases lay between the germline ends. CDR1 and CDR2 (germline): MNHEY, SMNVEV (reference sequence). CDR3 in amino acids: CASSFVYSTDTQYF. The CDR3 nucleotides read TGTGCCAGCAGTTTTGTTTATAGCACAGATACGCAGTATTTT.

The gene calls are TRBV6-2 or TRBV6-3 and TRBJ2-7; the D is unclear. V lost 0 bases, J lost 2 bases, and 2 bases lay in between. The length of the CDR3 is 12 residues. Germline values: CDR1 MNHEY, CDR2 SVGEGT. The CDR3 region is CASSYSPYEQYF. The DNA of the CDR3 is TGTGCCAGCAGTTACTCTCCCTACGAGCAGTACTTC.

This clone was seen a few times. The rearrangement joins TRBV13 to TRBJ1-1; maybe TRBD1 (6 bases). The CDR3 sequence is 13 residues long. Trimming took 5 bases from V and 1 from J, leaving 8 bases between them. Germline V CDR1 and CDR2: PRHDT, FYEKMQ (reference sequence). The CDR3 loop reads CASSPRGNTEAFF. The CDR3 DNA reads TGTGCCAGCAGCCCCAGGGGGAACACTGAAGCTTTCTTT. Based on the CDR3 plus reference TRBV13 and TRBJ1-1, the full variable domain is AAGVIQSPRHLIKEKRETATLKCYPIPRHDTVYWYQQGPGQDPQFLISFYEKMQSDKGSIPDRFSAQQFSDYHSELNMSSLELGDSALYFCASSPRGNTEAFFGQGTRLTVV.

J is TRBJ2-5 and V is TRBV19; D is unresolved. V lost 1 base and J 4 bases, leaving 10 bases between the germline ends. CDR3 length: 14 residues. CDR1 and CDR2 from the germline V gene are LNHDA and SQIVND (reference sequence). Written as DNA, the CDR3 is TGTGCCAGTAGTATAGTGGCAGACGGAGAGACCCAGTACTTC. Translation: CASSIVADGETQYF.

This clone has only one observation. The chain couples TRBV19 to TRBJ1-5; tentative D call: TRBD1 (6 bases). Trimming removed 3 bases at V and 6 bases at J, with 12 bases between. Per germline, CDR1 LNHDA and CDR2 SQIVND (reference sequence). The CDR3 extends over 14 amino acids. CDR3: CASSISGGVQPQHF. Written as DNA, the CDR3 is TGTGCCAGTAGTATTTCGGGGGGCGTTCAGCCCCAGCATTTT. Complete variable domain (other parts from reference TRBV19 and TRBJ1-5): DGGITQSPKYLFRKEGQNVTLSCEQNLNHDAMYWYRQDPGQGLRLIYYSQIVNDFQKGDIAEGYSVSREKKESFPLTVTSAQKNPTAFYLCASSISGGVQPQHFGDGTRLSIL.

This clone appeared once. The V and J genes are TRBV6-4 and TRBJ1-5; D is ambiguous. CDR3 length: 13 amino acids. The germline gives CDR1 MRHNA, CDR2 SNTAGT. Trimming stripped 6 bases from V and 5 bases from J, with 11 bases between. The DNA for the CDR3 is TGTGCCAGCAGCTCAGGTTTCGATCAGCCCCAGCATTTT. It translates to CASSSGFDQPQHF.

CDR3 sequence reads: CASGPDTDTQYF. The CDR3 DNA sequence: TGTGCAAGCGGGCCGGACACAGATACGCAGTATTTT. The gene calls are TRBV7-2 and TRBJ2-3; a possible D gene is TRBD2 (6 bases). From germline, CDR1 is SGHTA and CDR2 FQGNSA. CDR3 length: 12 amino acids.

The genes are TRBV18 and TRBJ2-1, with D perhaps TRBD1 or TRBD2 (7 bases each). This CDR3 region has 14 residues. The V gene lost 4 bases and the J gene lost 7 bases, with 14 bases spanning the gap. CDR1 is KGHSH, CDR2 LQKENI, per germline. The CDR3 protein is CASSQQGTMNEQFF. The CDR3 DNA sequence: TGTGCCAGCTCACAACAGGGGACTATGAATGAGCAGTTCTTC.

V gene TRBV7-2 combines with J gene TRBJ1-1; D uncertain. The CDR3 covers 16 residues. From germline, CDR1 is SGHTA and CDR2 FQGNSA. V was trimmed by 4 bases and J by 1 base, leaving 16 bases between them. The CDR3 bases are TGTGCCAGCAGCTATATTTCAACGCGGAGGAACACTGAAGCTTTCTTT. This gives the protein CASSYISTRRNTEAFF.